Listed here are 21 T cell receptor beta chains from one sample, sequenced in a study of beta chain features in type 1 diabetes. Isolated RNA was reverse transcribed in full, so expressed TCRB transcripts were sequenced. Assay: immunoSEQ multiplex PCR; the TCRdb copy retains only in-frame clones and omits some. The data contain roughly 150,000 clones, around 10% of them seen just once; the ten biggest clones take up approximately 2%. The sequenced sample was central memory CD4+ T cells from blood. The receptors originated from a man aged 18-30 years in good health.

Here the CDR3 reads CASSEQDRADTQYF. As DNA, the CDR3 is TGTGCCAGCAGTGAACAGGATCGGGCAGATACGCAGTATTTT. The chain recombines TRBV2 with TRBJ2-3; no clear D gene. This CDR3 comprises 14 residues. V lost 2 bases and J lost 4, with 10 bases in between. From germline, CDR1 is SNHLY and CDR2 FYNNEI.

CDR3: CASSSGLAGSAPQYF. The CDR3, as DNA: TGTGCCAGCAGCTCAGGACTAGCGGGGTCAGCCCCCCAGTACTTC. This chain links TRBV7-2 with TRBJ2-7, with 12 bases fitting TRBD2. Trimming cost V 4 bases and J 10 bases; bases outside gene matches: 11. CDR1 and CDR2 from the germline V gene are SGHTA and FQGNSA. The CDR3 runs 15 residues.

This clone was seen more than once but under ten times. V is TRBV29-1 and J is TRBJ1-1; D is uncertain. Trimming cost V 3 bases and J 4 bases, with 12 bases left between them. CDR3 length equals 13 residues. The germline CDR1 and CDR2 sequences are SQVTM and ANQGSEA. The CDR3 region has the DNA TGCAGCGTTGAGGTGGTGGGTGCCACTGAAGCTTTCTTT. Amino acids: CSVEVVGATEAFF.

This clone was recorded a few times. The chain employs TRBV9 and TRBJ2-1, with D possibly matching TRBD1 (6 bases). The germline gives CDR1 SGDLS, CDR2 YYNGEE. Between the trimmed V and J ends, which lost 4 bases and 1 base, there was a span of 15 bases. The CDR3 sequence is 16 residues long. In DNA, the CDR3 is TGTGCCAGCAGCCTCCAAGGGACAACATCCTACAATGAGCAGTTCTTC. Translating it yields CASSLQGTTSYNEQFF.

This clone showed up just a few times. The chain uses TRBV7-9 and TRBJ2-5, with D tentatively TRBD2 (5 bases). Germline values: CDR1 SEHNR, CDR2 FQNEAQ (reference sequence). This CDR3 is built from 14 residues. The ends were cut back, 5 bases at V and 9 bases at J, with 19 bases in the middle. The CDR3 region has the DNA TGTGCCAGCAGCCGCCTAGAGGGCCCGGAGGCCCAGTACTTC. This encodes CASSRLEGPEAQYF.

The J gene is TRBJ2-7, the V gene TRBV11-2; D gene ambiguous. CDR1 is SGHAT and CDR2 is FQNNGV in the germline V gene. The CDR3 contains 13 residues. V lost 0 bases, J lost 2 bases, and 5 bases lay in between. The CDR3 region is CASSLDPPYEQYF. Here the CDR3 DNA reads TGTGCCAGCAGCTTAGATCCCCCCTACGAGCAGTACTTC.

V gene TRBV5-4 combines with J gene TRBJ2-1; D is possibly TRBD2 (6 bases). The CDR3 loop spans 16 amino acids. CDR1 and CDR2 (germline): SGHNT, YYREEE (reference sequence). The V end lost 0 bases, the J end lost 0 bases, and 10 bases lay between the germline ends. The CDR3 DNA reads as TGTGCCAGCAGCTTGGGCGGACTAAGCTCCTACAATGAGCAGTTCTTC. Its translation is CASSLGGLSSYNEQFF.

A few counts support this clone. This chain uses TRBV30 with TRBJ2-5; the D gene is possibly TRBD1 (5 bases). The CDR3 runs to 12 residues. Looked up from germline, CDR1 is GTSNPN and CDR2 is SVGIG (reference sequence). The V gene lost 7 bases and the J gene lost 3 bases, with 12 bases spanning the gap. The CDR3 sequence: CALSQVEETQYF. DNA of the CDR3: TGTGCCTTGTCACAGGTAGAAGAGACCCAGTACTTC.

The gene calls are TRBV29-1 and TRBJ2-6; TRBD2 might be the D (5 bases). The CDR3 spans 19 residues. Germline V gene sequence: CDR1 SQVTM, CDR2 ANQGSEA. The V gene lost 2 bases and the J gene lost 0 bases, with 20 bases spanning the gap. The CDR3 protein is CSVEPPGRKRYSGANVLTF. CDR3 in DNA: TGCAGCGTTGAACCCCCGGGGAGAAAAAGGTACTCTGGGGCCAACGTCCTGACTTTC. The variable domain in full, with the rest retrieved from reference TRBV29-1 and TRBJ2-6, is SAVISQKPSRDICQRGTSLTIQCQVDSQVTMMFWYRQQPGQSLTLIATANQGSEATYESGFVIDKFPISRPNLTFSTLTVSNMSPEDSSIYLCSVEPPGRKRYSGANVLTFGAGSRLTVL.

This clone turned up a few times. The chain is built from TRBV7-2 and TRBJ2-1; TRBD2 aligns across 8 bases. This CDR3 is 14 amino acids long. Germline assignment: CDR1 SGHTA and CDR2 FQGNSA. With V trimmed by 5 bases and J by 7 bases, 7 bases remained unmatched. The DNA of the CDR3 is TGTGCCAGCAGCCTTAGCGGGACGAAAAATGAGCAGTTCTTC. It translates to CASSLSGTKNEQFF.

This clone was seen a few times. The chain carries TRBV9 and TRBJ1-1; the D gene is possibly TRBD1 (5 bases). The CDR3 length is 14 residues. From germline, CDR1 is SGDLS and CDR2 YYNGEE. Trimming shortened V by 0 bases and J by 3 bases, and 9 bases separated the two germline ends. The CDR3 loop is CASSVAGQDTEAFF. In DNA form, the CDR3 reads TGTGCCAGCAGCGTAGCAGGGCAGGACACTGAAGCTTTCTTT.

The rearrangement joins TRBV4-1 to TRBJ2-7; possibly TRBD1 for D (6 bases). From germline, CDR1 is MGHRA and CDR2 YSYEKL. The CDR3 totals 13 residues. V was pared by 3 bases and J by 7 bases, with 13 bases between. CDR3 sequence: CASSHDLRGEQYF. The CDR3 region has the DNA TGCGCCAGCAGCCACGACCTCAGGGGAGAGCAGTACTTC.

The V gene is TRBV5-4, the J gene TRBJ1-2, with 8 bases identical to TRBD1. Unmatched junction bases numbered 1, after V lost 2 bases and J lost 4 bases. The CDR3 extends over 13 amino acids. Germline CDR1 reads SGHNT; CDR2 reads YYREEE (reference sequence). CDR3 DNA sequence: TGTGCCAGCAGCTTAGACAGGGGCTATGGCTACACCTTC. It translates to CASSLDRGYGYTF.

There are a few counts of this clone. The chain couples TRBV5-5 to TRBJ2-1, with 7 bases that match TRBD2. CDR3 size: 13 residues. V trimming: 4 bases; J trimming: 10 bases; junction bases outside the gene matches: 8. CDR1 and CDR2 (germline): SGHKS, YYEKEE (reference sequence). The CDR3 region is CASSQSGVYEQFF. Written as DNA, the CDR3 is TGTGCCAGCAGCCAAAGCGGGGTTTACGAGCAGTTCTTC.

This clone was detected only a few times. V and J are TRBV28 and TRBJ2-7; D is undetermined. Germline assignment: CDR1 MDHEN and CDR2 SYDVKM. The CDR3 runs to 11 residues. Trimming shortened V by 4 bases and J by 6 bases, and 7 bases separated the two germline ends. The CDR3 here is CASSSWGEQYF. CDR3 DNA: TGTGCCAGCAGTTCTTGGGGCGAGCAGTACTTC. The whole variable domain, filled in from reference TRBV28 and TRBJ2-7, reads DVKVTQSSRYLVKRTGEKVFLECVQDMDHENMFWYRQDPGLGLRLIYFSYDVKMKEKGDIPEGYSVSREKKERFSLILESASTNQTSMYLCASSSWGEQYFGPGTRLTVT.

This clone appeared a few times. V and J are TRBV4-2 and TRBJ2-3, with TRBD1 matching over 8 bases. The CDR3 totals 16 residues. V was pared by 2 bases and J by 4 bases, with 8 bases of the junction left unmatched. The germline V gene has CDR1 LGHNA and CDR2 YNFKEQ. CDR3 coding DNA: TGTGCCAGCAGCCAAACGGGGCAGGGGGCCGCAGATACGCAGTATTTT. This gives the protein CASSQTGQGAADTQYF.

This clone was seen at least ten times. The rearrangement uses TRBV9 and TRBJ2-2; no clear D gene. The germline CDR1 and CDR2 sequences are SGDLS and YYNGEE. Trimming removed 5 bases at V and 0 bases at J, with 8 bases between. This CDR3 region has 14 residues. CDR3 residues: CASRTTANTGELFF. For the CDR3, the DNA is TGTGCCAGCAGAACTACTGCGAACACCGGGGAGCTGTTTTTT. Filled out from reference TRBV9 and TRBJ2-2, the complete variable domain reads DSGVTQTPKHLITATGQRVTLRCSPRSGDLSVYWYQQSLDQGLQFLIQYYNGEERAKGNILERFSAQQFPDLHSELNLSSLELGDSALYFCASRTTANTGELFFGEGSRLTVL.

Only a few counts were recorded for this clone. In DNA, the CDR3 is TGTGCCAGTAGCCGACAGGGGGCAGGGACGCAGTATTTT. Its protein is CASSRQGAGTQYF. The chain uses TRBV19 and TRBJ2-3; 10 bases fit TRBD1. The CDR3 covers 13 residues. With 6 bases clipped from V and 9 bases from J, the junction kept 6 bases outside the gene matches. Germline V gives CDR1 LNHDA, CDR2 SQIVND (reference sequence).

This clone was picked up a small number of times. The V call is TRBV28, the J call TRBJ2-5, with 9 bases aligning to TRBD1. The J call may not be correct, given that the DNA end is closer to TRBJ2-7. This CDR3 has 13 amino acids. The germline V gene has CDR1 MDHEN and CDR2 SYDVKM. The CDR3 protein is CASTPGQGYEQYF. In DNA, the CDR3 is TGTGCCAGCACCCCGGGACAGGGCTACGAGCAGTACTTC.

The chain's CDR3 is CASNFGLPGQDNEQFF. CDR3 DNA: TGTGCCAGCAATTTTGGGCTCCCGGGACAGGACAATGAGCAGTTCTTC. The J gene is TRBJ2-1, the V gene TRBV7-9; 8 positions match TRBD1. The CDR3 loop spans 16 amino acids. The J segment lost 5 bases and the V segment lost 7 bases, leaving 13 bases of the junction unmatched. Germline CDR1 SEHNR, CDR2 FQNEAQ (reference sequence).

There are a few counts of this clone. This chain uses TRBV5-1 with TRBJ2-2; D unclear. V lost 5 bases, J lost 0 bases, and 14 bases lay in between. The CDR3 runs 16 residues. Germline loops: CDR1 SGHRS, CDR2 YFSETQ. The CDR3 loop is CASSSRSAANTGELFF. The CDR3 bases are TGCGCCAGCAGTTCACGCAGTGCAGCGAACACCGGGGAGCTGTTTTTT.